This T cell receptor beta chain was documented in a study of OX40 agonist ivuxolimab in advanced cancers. In the study overall: Every 2 weeks, patients got intravenous ivuxolimab at one of six dose levels (0.01-10 mg/kg). People who had prior anti-PD-1, anti-PD-L1 or anti-CTLA-4 therapy could take part, and around 43% had some. Overall study results and limits: Dosing at 0.1 to 3.0 mg/kg was accompanied by clonal expansion of CD4+ and CD8+ blood T cells by week 6. Fewer expanded clones were found on average in CD4+ than in CD8+ T cells.

Sequencing was performed with immunoSEQ multiplex PCR; in TCRdb, only in-frame clones are kept and a portion is missing. The sample consists of around 150,000 clones, 94% of them appearing once. About this clone itself: No antigen is known for it.

The V and J ends lost 4 bases and 0 bases respectively, with 14 bases between them. Germline V lookup: CDR1 SGHRS, CDR2 YFSETQ. CDR3 length: 15 amino acids. The origin of this receptor is an adult with an advanced solid tumor such as melanoma, head and neck, liver or kidney cancer. The specimen was CD4+ or CD8+ T cells sorted from blood, collected in a trial of the OX40 agonist ivuxolimab. The rearrangement links TRBV5-1 to TRBJ2-7; tentative D call: TRBD2 (5 bases). CDR3 loop: CASSPGLKDSYEQYF. CDR3 nucleotides: TGCGCCAGCAGCCCCGGACTGAAAGACTCCTACGAGCAGTACTTC.